Listed below are T cell receptor beta chains from one sample, sequenced in a study of vaccination and CD4 T cells after COVID-19. No antigen has been assigned to these receptors. TCRdb independently ran MiXCR on the PCR reads; one entry per CDR3 protein. The repertoire holds approximately 7,600 distinct CDR3 sequences, with roughly 49% as singletons. Sample: CD4+ T cells from blood, cultured in vitro. These TCRs come from a human donor in good health. CDR3s include the opening cysteine and the closing phenylalanine or tryptophan. The order of the fields is clone size, V gene, D gene, J gene, CDR3 DNA, CDR3 protein. A D gene is named only where the DNA matches it firmly. Clone size is stated in some rows and not others, as once, few, many or a class when expanded.

NA,TRBV27,NA,TRBJ1-5,TGTGCCAGCAGTTCGCCCGGGGGGCCCGGTCAGCCCCAGCATTTT,CASSSPGGPGQPQHF
few,TRBV7-9,NA,TRBJ2-5,TGTGCCAGCAGCTTAGACAGGGTACTAGAGACCCAGTACTTC,CASSLDRVLETQYF
NA,TRBV12-2,NA,TRBJ1-2,TGTGCAAGTCGCTTAGGACTCCCCGATAACTATGGCTACACCTTC,CASRLGLPDNYGYTF
NA,TRBV6-1,TRBD1,TRBJ1-2,TGTGCCAGCAGCCAGGGGACAGCCAACTATGGCTACACCTTC,CASSQGTANYGYTF
few,TRBV29-1,NA,TRBJ1-5,TGCAGCGTTGAAGTAGAGGGGAATCAGCCCCAGCATTTT,CSVEVEGNQPQHF
few,TRBV19,NA,TRBJ2-2,TGTGCCAGTAGGGTCCTGGGGGAATTCACCGGGGAGCTGTTTTTT,CASRVLGEFTGELFF
NA,TRBV5-4,NA,TRBJ1-2,TGTGCCAGCAGCTCTGGGGGAGCCGGCTACACCTTC,CASSSGGAGYTF
NA,TRBV29-1,NA,TRBJ2-5,TGCAGCGTGGAAGGGCAGGGAGACGAGACCCAGTACTTC,CSVEGQGDETQYF
NA,TRBV14,TRBD2,TRBJ2-1,TGTGCCAGCAGCCAAGCCCTTCTAGCGGGAGGACGGTACAATGAGCAGTTCTTC,CASSQALLAGGRYNEQFF
few,TRBV10-3,NA,TRBJ1-1,TGTGCCATCAGTGAGTCCAGGGAAGGAACTGAAGCTTTCTTT,CAISESREGTEAFF
NA,TRBV20-1,NA,TRBJ1-5,TGCAGTGCTAGAACAGGGAACTTCCAGCCCCAGCATTTT,CSARTGNFQPQHF
NA,TRBV10-3,NA,TRBJ1-3,TGTGCCATCAAGGGTCAGAGCTCTGGAAACACCATATATTTT,CAIKGQSSGNTIYF
NA,TRBV5-1,TRBD1,TRBJ1-6,TGCGCCAGCAGCTTGGACGGACAGGGGGCGAGATCACCCCTCCACTTT,CASSLDGQGARSPLHF
NA,TRBV7-8,TRBD1,TRBJ1-2,TGTGCCAGCAGCTATGGACAGGGTGGTGGTACGGGTGGCTACACCTTC,CASSYGQGGGTGGYTF
NA,TRBV12-3/TRBV12-4,NA,TRBJ1-2,TGTGCCAGCACCGAGGGGCCTCTATATGGCTACACCTTC,CASTEGPLYGYTF
few,TRBV27,NA,TRBJ1-6,TGTGCCAGCAAGGCCCTCGCCGGTTTTAATTCACCCCTCCACTTT,CASKALAGFNSPLHF
NA,TRBV11-3,TRBD1,TRBJ1-1,TGTGCCAGCAGCATGGGGGGACAGTCTATGAACACTGAAGCTTTCTTT,CASSMGGQSMNTEAFF
NA,TRBV20-1,NA,TRBJ1-2,TGCAGTGCTAGAGATCCCCGCGAGGCCTATGGCTACACCTTC,CSARDPREAYGYTF
NA,TRBV19,NA,TRBJ1-5,TGTGCCAGTGGCCGTTTTGGCAATCAGCCCCAGCATTTT,CASGRFGNQPQHF
NA,TRBV10-3,TRBD2,TRBJ2-1,TGTGCCATCCGGACTAGCGATACATATGAGCAGTTCTTC,CAIRTSDTYEQFF
NA,TRBV20-1,NA,TRBJ2-2,TGCAGTGCTAGTAATTCGTGGGAGAACACCGGGGAGCTGTTTTTT,CSASNSWENTGELFF
once,TRBV18,NA,TRBJ2-3,TGTGCCAGCTCACCTCCCACAGATACGCAGTATTTT,CASSPPTDTQYF
NA,TRBV6-5,TRBD1,TRBJ2-1,TGTGCCAGCAGTTTCAAAACAGGGGGCGCCTCCAATGAGCAGTTCTTC,CASSFKTGGASNEQFF
NA,TRBV19,NA,TRBJ1-5,TGTGCCAATAGTTCTCAGGGGAAGCAGCCCCAGCATTTT,CANSSQGKQPQHF
once,TRBV20-1,NA,TRBJ1-1,TGCAGTGCTAGAGATCTCCAGGGAGGGACTGAAGCTTTCTTT,CSARDLQGGTEAFF
NA,TRBV2,TRBD2,TRBJ2-7,TGTGCCAGCAGTGCCTCTAGCGGGGCGTTGGCCGAGCAGTACTTC,CASSASSGALAEQYF
few,TRBV29-1,NA,TRBJ1-2,TGCAGCGTTGCGAGTTTGAGAGATGGCTACACCTTC,CSVASLRDGYTF
NA,TRBV28,TRBD1,TRBJ2-3,TGTGCCAGCAGTTCCTCCGGGACAGGGGGTACAGATACGCAGTATTTT,CASSSSGTGGTDTQYF
NA,TRBV19,TRBD1,TRBJ2-7,TGTGCCAGTAGTGTCGCGCCGGGACAGGGATACGAGCAGTACTTC,CASSVAPGQGYEQYF
NA,TRBV25-1,TRBD2,TRBJ2-3,TGTGCCAAACCCGGGACTAGCGGGACTCGCACGGTGGCCGATACGCAGTATTTT,CAKPGTSGTRTVADTQYF
NA,TRBV5-6,NA,TRBJ2-1,TGTGCCAGCAGAAGGGAAAGAAGTGAGCAGTTCTTC,CASRRERSEQFF
NA,TRBV20-1,NA,TRBJ1-2,TGCAGTGCCCGACAGACTGCCCCGGTTGGCACCTTC,CSARQTAPVGTF
NA,TRBV7-8,NA,TRBJ2-2,TGTGCCAGCAGCTTTTTGGGGGGGGCAAACACCGGGGAGCTGTTTTTT,CASSFLGGANTGELFF
few,TRBV20-1,NA,TRBJ2-3,TGCAGTGCTAGAGACGCGCGGGCTATGCACACAGATACGCAGTATTTT,CSARDARAMHTDTQYF
NA,TRBV19,TRBD1,TRBJ1-1,TGTGCCAGTAGTAGACAGGGAATAGCTTTCTTT,CASSRQGIAFF
few,TRBV7-2,TRBD1,TRBJ1-2,TGTGCCAGCAGCCTTGGACAGGGGGCCTATGGCTACACCTTC,CASSLGQGAYGYTF